This TCR beta chain is from a study of blood T cells in healthy people across ages. The CDR3 is 14 amino acids. Deletions cut 0 bases from V and 2 bases from J, with 6 bases between. Germline CDR1 reads MGHRA; CDR2 reads YSYEKL. Each donor had roughly 10 milliliters of peripheral blood drawn. A minimum of 7 million PBMCs was isolated per sample. Using a J-beta primer mix together with a sample-barcoded 5' primer, a second PCR was run for about 7 to 12 cycles. TCRdb processed the 5' RACE reads anew with MiXCR; each CDR3 protein has one entry. The sample consists of 1,300,000 or so distinct CDR3 sequences, approximately 63% of them appearing once.

The sequenced sample consisted of blood. The J gene is TRBJ2-3, the V gene TRBV4-1; D unclear. This sequence originates from a man younger than 35 in good health. The CDR3 nucleotides are TGCGCCAGCAGCCAAGAGGGTTTCACAGATACGCAGTATTTT. This gives the protein CASSQEGFTDTQYF.